Below, 16 T cell receptor beta chains from the same sample are listed, as sequenced in a study of T cells in tumors after PD-1 blockade. Assay used: immunoSEQ multiplex PCR; TCRdb lists only in-frame clones, some missing. The sample consists of approximately 12,000 clones, roughly two thirds of them appearing once. Sequences were derived from tumor tissue, sampled before anti-PD-1 treatment. The receptors stem from a human donor with basal cell carcinoma.

V and J are TRBV5-4 and TRBJ2-7; TRBD2 aligns across 7 bases. Unmatched junction bases numbered 6, after V lost 3 bases and J lost 3 bases. The CDR3 has 14 residues. In germline, CDR1 is SGHNT, CDR2 YYREEE (reference sequence). CDR3 protein: CASSSTGGVYEQYF. The CDR3 DNA is TGTGCCAGCAGCTCGACGGGAGGAGTCTACGAGCAGTACTTC.

This chain joins TRBV5-6 and TRBJ1-4; a weak D match, TRBD1 (5 bases). The CDR3 has 14 amino acids. V lost 4 bases and J 3 bases, leaving 10 bases between the germline ends. Germline V gene data show CDR1 as SGHDT and CDR2 as YYEEEE. CDR3 region: CASSGGGPNEKLFF. For the CDR3, the DNA is TGTGCCAGCAGCGGGGGAGGACCTAATGAAAAACTGTTTTTT.

This clone was counted between two and nine times. The chain carries TRBV6-2 or TRBV6-3 and TRBJ1-5; 8 nucleotides line up with TRBD1. This CDR3 region has 17 residues. V lost 0 bases and J lost 0; bases outside the gene matches: 4. Germline assignment: CDR1 MNHEY and CDR2 SVGEGT. The CDR3 DNA sequence: TGTGCCAGCAGTTACTCCCCCGGACAGGGTAGCAATCAGCCCCAGCATTTT. Protein product: CASSYSPGQGSNQPQHF.

Relative to its sample, this clone is medium-sized. This chain joins TRBV5-4 and TRBJ2-1, with D tentatively TRBD1 or TRBD2 (5 bases each). Looked up from germline, CDR1 is SGHNT and CDR2 is YYREEE (reference sequence). The V end lost 1 base, the J end lost 7 bases, and 15 bases lay between the germline ends. This CDR3 is built from 15 residues. The CDR3 reads CASSLFQGRGNEQFF. The CDR3 DNA sequence: TGTGCCAGCAGCTTGTTTCAGGGTAGAGGGAATGAGCAGTTCTTC.

On this clone: An end of the junction differs from the germline gene, which may be a read error. This rearrangement joins TRBV23-1 to TRBJ2-1; D gene uncertain. TRBV23-1 is noted as an ORF with a role that remains uncertain. CDR3 length: 12 residues. The CDR3 DNA is TGCGCCAGCAGTCAAACCCCGGGCAGACCAATCTTC. Its translation is CASSQTPGRPIF.

The chain combines TRBV11-3 with TRBJ2-1; no reliable D call. Per germline, CDR1 SGHNT and CDR2 YENEEA. Trimming left V 2 bases short and J 6 bases short, with 11 bases between. The CDR3 covers 14 residues. DNA of the CDR3: TGTGCCAGCAGCTTATTAGGGTTCTCCAATGAGCAGTTCTTC. Translating gives CASSLLGFSNEQFF. Combining the CDR3 with reference TRBV11-3 and TRBJ2-1 gives the whole variable domain EAGVVQSPRYKIIEKKQPVAFWCNPISGHNTLYWYLQNLGQGPELLIRYENEEAVDDSQLPKDRFSAERLKGVDSTLKIQPAELGDSAVYLCASSLLGFSNEQFFGPGTRLTVL.

The V and J genes are TRBV24-1 and TRBJ1-3, with D uncertain. This CDR3 has 12 residues. Germline V gives CDR1 KGHDR, CDR2 SFDVKD. V was shortened by 3 bases and J by 8 bases, with 7 bases between the two germline ends. CDR3 loop: CATSDTDYTIYF. The CDR3, as DNA: TGTGCCACCAGTGATACGGACTACACCATATATTTT.

This chain joins TRBV7-3 and TRBJ2-3; 7 bases are a match to TRBD2. V was pared by 5 bases and J by 3 bases, with 5 bases of the junction left unmatched. The CDR3 sequence is 14 residues long. CDR1 SGHTA and CDR2 FQGTGA come from the germline V gene. CDR3 DNA sequence: TGTGCCAGCAGCAAAGCGGGGCCTACAGATACGCAGTATTTT. It translates to CASSKAGPTDTQYF.

This clone was seen a few times. This rearrangement joins TRBV7-2 to TRBJ2-1; D may be TRBD2 (7 bases). CDR3 length equals 15 residues. V was shortened by 5 bases and J by 7 bases, with 18 bases between the two germline ends. CDR1 and CDR2 from the germline V gene are SGHTA and FQGNSA. CDR3 protein: CASSLHGGGPNEQFF. CDR3 in DNA: TGTGCCAGCAGCCTCCATGGGGGGGGGCCTAATGAGCAGTTCTTC.

V gene TRBV27 combines with J gene TRBJ2-3; 10 nucleotides line up with TRBD2. The CDR3 length is 15 residues. Per germline, CDR1 MNHEY and CDR2 SMNVEV (reference sequence). Germline trimming cut 5 bases from V and 14 bases from J; bases unmatched to any gene: 16. CDR3 nucleotide sequence: TGTGCCAGCAGTAACCGGGGGAGAAGCGGGGGGGCGACGTATTTT. It translates to CASSNRGRSGGATYF.

A few counts support this clone. The V call is TRBV12-5, the J call TRBJ2-2, with D possibly TRBD2 on 5 matching bases. This CDR3 comprises 13 residues. The V gene's germline CDR1 is LGHNT and CDR2 FRNRAP. Trimming removed 6 bases at V and 5 bases at J, with 10 bases between. CDR3 bases: TGTGCTAGTGGGTGGTCGGGGACCGGGGAGCTGTTTTTT. Its translation: CASGWSGTGELFF.

The rearrangement joins TRBV30 to TRBJ1-2, with D perhaps TRBD1 (5 bases). Germline-derived CDR1 and CDR2 are GTSNPN and SVGIG (reference sequence). The CDR3 totals 14 residues. V was shortened by 4 bases and J by 8 bases, with 20 bases between the two germline ends. The CDR3, as DNA: TGTGCCTGGAACTTATGGAGTCAGGGCGACGGCTACACCTTC. This encodes CAWNLWSQGDGYTF.

The rearrangement links TRBV5-6 to TRBJ2-1; D gene unclear. The CDR3 runs to 13 residues. Germline V lookup: CDR1 SGHDT, CDR2 YYEEEE. V dropped 5 bases and J dropped 6 bases, with 12 bases sitting between them. CDR3 loop: CASRRLGSNEQFF. CDR3 in DNA: TGTGCCAGCAGGCGACTGGGCTCCAATGAGCAGTTCTTC.

This clone qualifies as medium-sized. The V call is TRBV7-9, the J call TRBJ1-1; D call uncertain. The germline gives CDR1 SEHNR, CDR2 FQNEAQ (reference sequence). V was shortened by 8 bases and J by 6 bases, with 10 bases between the two germline ends. This CDR3 contains 11 residues. The CDR3 DNA follows: TGTGCCAGCCCGTTAGGCTCTGAAGCTTTCTTT. As protein: CASPLGSEAFF. Full variable domain (missing parts from reference TRBV7-9 and TRBJ1-1): DTGVSQNPRHKITKRGQNVTFRCDPISEHNRLYWYRQTLGQGPEFLTYFQNEAQLEKSRLLSDRFSAERPKGSFSTLEIQRTEQGDSAMYLCASPLGSEAFFGQGTRLTVV.

The chain recombines TRBV5-1 with TRBJ1-1, with D unresolved. Germline V gene sequence: CDR1 SGHRS, CDR2 YFSETQ. This CDR3 is 14 amino acids long. The ends were cut back, 0 bases at V and 2 bases at J, with 8 bases in the middle. CDR3 coding DNA: TGCGCCAGCAGCTTGGGAGGGTATAACACTGAAGCTTTCTTT. Its protein is CASSLGGYNTEAFF.

As concerns this clone: Germline and junction disagree at one end, which may indicate a read error. The chain combines TRBV5-6 with TRBJ1-2, with 10 bases that match TRBD1. CDR1 and CDR2 (germline): SGHDT, YYEEEE. This CDR3 spans 12 amino acids. The CDR3 loop is CLSTGGRYGYTF. The CDR3 DNA is TGCCTCTCGACAGGGGGCCGCTATGGCTACACCTTC. Full variable domain (outside the CDR3, taken from reference TRBV5-6 and TRBJ1-2): DAGVTQSPTHLIKTRGQQVTLRCSPKSGHDTVSWYQQALGQGPQFIFQYYEEEERQRGNFPDRFSGHQFPNYSSELNVNALLLGDSALYLCLSTGGRYGYTFGSGTRLTVV.